The clone carrying this TCR beta chain was seen ten or more times. Germline V gene lookup returns CDR1 SGHNT and CDR2 YYREEE (reference sequence). V dropped 5 bases and J dropped 4; count of bases not matched to a gene: 7. CDR3 length: 15 amino acids. The data were produced by immunoSEQ multiplex PCR, yet TCRdb's version contains in-frame clones alone and is incomplete. Here the sample spans around 200,000 clones, 88% being singletons. The entry originates in a study of blood T cell repertoires in COVID-19. The specimen was peripheral blood. This TCR came from a man in his forties or fifties with acute or convalescent COVID-19. This sequence joins TRBV5-4 and TRBJ2-1, with 9 bases lining up with TRBD1. The chain's CDR3 is CASRQQGAQYNEQFF. In nucleotides, the CDR3 is TGTGCCAGCAGACAACAGGGGGCCCAATACAATGAGCAGTTCTTC.